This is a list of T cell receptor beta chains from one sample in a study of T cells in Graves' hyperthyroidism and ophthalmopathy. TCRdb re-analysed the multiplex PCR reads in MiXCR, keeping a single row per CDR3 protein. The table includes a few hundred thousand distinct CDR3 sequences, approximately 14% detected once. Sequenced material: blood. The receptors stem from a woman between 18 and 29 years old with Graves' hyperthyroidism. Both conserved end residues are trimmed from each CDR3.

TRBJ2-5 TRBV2 ASDRQGTGNPETQY
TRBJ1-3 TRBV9 ASSPRQGAGNTIY
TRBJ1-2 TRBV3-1 ASSHGTDTLYYGYT
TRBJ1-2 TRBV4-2 ASSRNRDERYGYT
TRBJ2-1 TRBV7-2 ASSLGQGGVNEQF
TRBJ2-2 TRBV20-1 SAPAGGPANTGELF
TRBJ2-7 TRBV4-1 ASSQGSLSGRAINEQY
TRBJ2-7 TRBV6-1 ASSGGVGYEQY
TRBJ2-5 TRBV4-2 ASSQDTGLAEETQY
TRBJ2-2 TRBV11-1 ASSSRTGGGTGELF
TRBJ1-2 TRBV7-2 ASSYGTFYDGYT
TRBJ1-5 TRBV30 AWSGSSNQPQH
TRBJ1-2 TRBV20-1 SARRSSWGYT
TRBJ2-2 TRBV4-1 ASSPMGLAGGTGELF
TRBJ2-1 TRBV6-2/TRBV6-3 ASNPQGSSYNEQF
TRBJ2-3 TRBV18 ASSPNSAAGTDTQY
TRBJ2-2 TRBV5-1 ASSARGTSSTGELF
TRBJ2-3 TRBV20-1 SARSFSGPQY
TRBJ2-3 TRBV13 ASSSGQDTQY
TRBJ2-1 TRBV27 ASSLLQTSGKNNEQF
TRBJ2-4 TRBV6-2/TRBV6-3 ASSYLSTGNIQY
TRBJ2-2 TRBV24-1 ATSDLPTPEGTGELF
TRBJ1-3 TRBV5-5 ASSTSGNTIY
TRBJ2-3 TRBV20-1 SARVGRTDTQY
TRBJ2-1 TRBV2 ASRPGTLFYNEQF
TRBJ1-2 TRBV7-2 ASSSRGGYGYT
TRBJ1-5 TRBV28 ASSGRRDSDFNQPQH
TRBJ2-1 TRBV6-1 ASSRAGATEQF
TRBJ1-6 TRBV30 AWSETGDLH
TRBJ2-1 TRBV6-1 ASSKTGTLNEQF
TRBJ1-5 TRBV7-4 ASSLRDRLRIDSNQPQH
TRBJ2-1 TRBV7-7 ASSLATGGPYNEQF
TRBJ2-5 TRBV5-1 ASSQLAERGNQY
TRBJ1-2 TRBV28 ASSLRVANYGYT
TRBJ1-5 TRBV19 ASSKKRISNQPQH
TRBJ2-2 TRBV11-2 ASSLPPWRGVGELF
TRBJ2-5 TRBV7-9 ASSLGTMGTQY
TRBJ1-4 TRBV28 ASSPTLREKLF
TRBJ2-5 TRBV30 AWSKTSGGVEETQY
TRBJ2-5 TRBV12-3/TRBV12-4 ASSWRGMETQY
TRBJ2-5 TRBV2 ASAGGRGIQETQY
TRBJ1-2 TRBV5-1 ASSSGTGYYGYT
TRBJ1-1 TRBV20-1 SARDRGKGGTEAF
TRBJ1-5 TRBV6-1 ASSRGPKEPQH
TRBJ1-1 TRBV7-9 ASSKQGNTEAF
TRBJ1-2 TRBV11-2 ASSSPRMGNYGYT
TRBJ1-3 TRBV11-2 ASSTRDRRHTIY
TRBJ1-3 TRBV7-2 ASSLGRAGNTIY